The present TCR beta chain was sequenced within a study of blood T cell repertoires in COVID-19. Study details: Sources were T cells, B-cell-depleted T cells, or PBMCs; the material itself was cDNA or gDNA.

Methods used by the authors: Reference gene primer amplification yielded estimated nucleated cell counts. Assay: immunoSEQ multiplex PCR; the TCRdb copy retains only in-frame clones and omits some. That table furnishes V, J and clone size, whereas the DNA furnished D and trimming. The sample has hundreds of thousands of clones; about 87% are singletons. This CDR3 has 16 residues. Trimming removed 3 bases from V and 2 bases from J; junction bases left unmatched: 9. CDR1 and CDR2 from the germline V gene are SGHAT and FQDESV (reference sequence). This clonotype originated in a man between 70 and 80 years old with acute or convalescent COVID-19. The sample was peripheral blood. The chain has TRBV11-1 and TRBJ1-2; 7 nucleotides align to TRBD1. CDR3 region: CASSLTDRPSNYGYTF. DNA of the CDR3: TGTGCCAGCAGCTTGACGGACAGGCCTTCAAACTATGGCTACACCTTC.